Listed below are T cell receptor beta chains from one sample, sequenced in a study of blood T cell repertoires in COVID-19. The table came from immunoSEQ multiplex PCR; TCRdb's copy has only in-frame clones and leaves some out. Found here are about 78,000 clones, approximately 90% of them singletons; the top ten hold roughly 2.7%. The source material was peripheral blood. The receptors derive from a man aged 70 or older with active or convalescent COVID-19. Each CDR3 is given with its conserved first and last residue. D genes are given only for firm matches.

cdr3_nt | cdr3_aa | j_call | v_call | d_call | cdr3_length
TGTGCCAGCAGCACCCCGACGGGAAGCCCAGATACGCAGTATTTT | CASSTPTGSPDTQYF | TRBJ2-3 | TRBV7-2 | . | 15
TGTGCCAGTAGTGACCGGGACAGTCCTCAAGAGACCCAGTACTTC | CASSDRDSPQETQYF | TRBJ2-5 | TRBV19 | TRBD1 | 15
TGCGCCAGCAGCTTGACGGGGGGAAGCACAGATACGCAGTATTTT | CASSLTGGSTDTQYF | TRBJ2-3 | TRBV5-1 | TRBD2 | 15
TGTGCCAGCAGGACAGATACTATCACCGGGGAGCTGTTTTTT | CASRTDTITGELFF | TRBJ2-2 | TRBV7-3 | . | 14
TGTGCCAGCAGCCCCTATGAGGACACCTACAATGAGCAGTTCTTC | CASSPYEDTYNEQFF | TRBJ2-1 | TRBV11-3 | . | 15
TGCGCCAGCAGCTTGGAAGGGGGCCGGGAGACCCAGTACTTC | CASSLEGGRETQYF | TRBJ2-5 | TRBV5-1 | TRBD1 | 14
TGCGCCAGCAGCCAAGATCCGGCTAGCGGGTTAGCCAAAAACATTCAGTACTTC | CASSQDPASGLAKNIQYF | TRBJ2-4 | TRBV4-1 | TRBD2 | 18
TGTGCCAGCAGTTTAGGCGGGAGGGGCACAGATACGCAGTATTTT | CASSLGGRGTDTQYF | TRBJ2-3 | TRBV28 | TRBD2 | 15
TGTGCCAGCAGCTTGGGACTAGCGGGGCAAGAGACCCAGTACTTC | CASSLGLAGQETQYF | TRBJ2-5 | TRBV7-7 | TRBD2 | 15
TGTGCCACCAGTGATGCTAGCGGGCCGAGCTCCTACGAGCAGTACTTC | CATSDASGPSSYEQYF | TRBJ2-7 | TRBV24-1 | TRBD2 | 16
TGTGCCAGCAGCAGTAGCGGGGGGGCCGGGGATACGCAGTATTTT | CASSSSGGAGDTQYF | TRBJ2-3 | TRBV11-2 | TRBD2 | 15